The source of this T cell receptor (beta chain) is a study of blood T cell repertoires in COVID-19. The overall study: Samples taken during acute and convalescent COVID-19 were collected in the United States, Italy and Spain. PBMCs, B-cell-depleted T cells, or T cells provided the cDNA or gDNA that made up the material.

With 4 bases clipped from V and 0 bases from J, the junction kept 12 bases outside the gene matches. Looked up from germline, CDR1 is GTSNPN and CDR2 is SVGIG (reference sequence). This CDR3 is built from 19 residues. Authors' analysis steps: Reference gene primers were amplified, and this amplification served to estimate nucleated cell counts. TCRdb's table, derived via immunoSEQ multiplex PCR, lists solely in-frame clones and lacks some. V, J and clone size are taken as reported in that table, and D and trimming were inferred from the DNA itself. Of about 140,000 clones listed, 81% are singletons. The sample taken for sequencing was peripheral blood. The rearrangement uses TRBV30 and TRBJ2-3; TRBD2 matches 14 bases. The source is a human donor in a cohort sampled during active COVID-19. The CDR3 is CAWNPGLAGGGISTDTQYF. CDR3 sequence (DNA): TGTGCCTGGAACCCCGGACTAGCGGGAGGTGGGATTAGCACAGATACGCAGTATTTT.